This T cell receptor (beta chain) emerged from a study of cytomegalovirus exposure and HLA in healthy donors. In the study overall: As released early, the data held 70 million to 95 million unique TCRs from HLA-typed donors. Whole-study findings and limits: Several of the most significant clusters were apparently associated with common viral pathogens in a later analysis. In a later analysis, HLA-associated TCR beta chains were more clonally expanded than equally common others.

13 Jbeta primers and 60 Vbeta primers were used for the PCR. Original data processing: Tens of millions of unique TCR beta chains, roughly 11 million of them shared, were counted by a later analysis. Profiling relied on immunoSEQ multiplex PCR, and the TCRdb table lists in-frame clones only, not all of them. V and J calls plus clone size are reproduced from that table; the DNA served to infer D and trimming. The repertoire consists of about 100,000 clones, with around two thirds occurring once and the leading ten covering 3% to 4%. Points on this clone: Its target is unknown.

CDR3 size: 13 residues. The V end lost 4 bases, the J end lost 5 bases, and 12 bases lay between the germline ends. In germline, CDR1 is SGHRS, CDR2 YFSETQ. The specimen sequenced was PBMCs. The receptor comes from a man in his thirties or forties in good health and CMV-seropositive. The V call is TRBV5-1, the J call TRBJ2-5; TRBD2 is a possible D gene (5 bases). CDR3 in DNA: TGCGCCAGCAGCCGGGGTTCAGTGGAGACCCAGTACTTC. Its translation is CASSRGSVETQYF.